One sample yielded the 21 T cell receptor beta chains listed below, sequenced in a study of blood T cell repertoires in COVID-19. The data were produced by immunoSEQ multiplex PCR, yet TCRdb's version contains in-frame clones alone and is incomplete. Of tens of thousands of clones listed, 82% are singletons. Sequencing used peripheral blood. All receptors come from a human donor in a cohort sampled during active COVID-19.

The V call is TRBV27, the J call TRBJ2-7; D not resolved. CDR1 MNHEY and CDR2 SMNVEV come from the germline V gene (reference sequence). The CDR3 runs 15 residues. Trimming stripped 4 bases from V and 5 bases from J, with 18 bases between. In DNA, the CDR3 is TGTGCCAGCAGTTCCTCATGGGCCGCTACCGACGAGCAGTACTTC. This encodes CASSSSWAATDEQYF.

CDR3 in amino acids: CASSARGGSSYNEQFF. The CDR3 DNA reads TGTGCCAGCAGTGCCAGGGGCGGGAGCTCCTACAATGAGCAGTTCTTC. The genes are TRBV25-1 and TRBJ2-1, with D perhaps TRBD2 (7 bases). This CDR3 is 16 amino acids long. Deletions cut 4 bases from V and 0 bases from J, with 13 bases between. Germline V lookup: CDR1 MGHDK, CDR2 SYGVNS.

In DNA, the CDR3 is TGCGCCAGCAGCATACAACAGGGTTTCACTGAAGCTTTCTTT. Its protein is CASSIQQGFTEAFF. The chain uses TRBV5-1 and TRBJ1-1; a possible D gene is TRBD1 (6 bases). Between the trimmed V and J ends, which lost 4 bases and 4 bases, there was a span of 14 bases. The CDR3 length is 14 residues. Germline CDR1 SGHRS, CDR2 YFSETQ.

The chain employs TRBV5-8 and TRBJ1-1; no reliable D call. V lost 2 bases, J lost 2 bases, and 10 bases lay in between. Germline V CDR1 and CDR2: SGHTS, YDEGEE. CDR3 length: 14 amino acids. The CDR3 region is CASSLSHQNTEAFF. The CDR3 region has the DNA TGTGCCAGCAGCTTAAGCCATCAAAACACTGAAGCTTTCTTT.

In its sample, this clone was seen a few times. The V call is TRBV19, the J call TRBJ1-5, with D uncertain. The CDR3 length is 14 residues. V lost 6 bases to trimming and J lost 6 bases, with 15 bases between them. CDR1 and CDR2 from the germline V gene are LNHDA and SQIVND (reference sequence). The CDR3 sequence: CASRQIRDGQPQHF. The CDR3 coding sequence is TGTGCCAGTAGACAGATCCGCGACGGTCAGCCCCAGCATTTT.

CDR3 residues: CSAEWRVGYTF. The CDR3 nucleotides are TGCAGTGCTGAGTGGAGGGTCGGCTACACCTTC. This rearrangement joins TRBV20-1 to TRBJ1-2; D remains unclear. Deletions cut 5 bases from V and 8 bases from J, with 12 bases between. Looked up from germline, CDR1 is DFQATT and CDR2 is SNEGSKA (reference sequence). The CDR3 spans 11 residues.

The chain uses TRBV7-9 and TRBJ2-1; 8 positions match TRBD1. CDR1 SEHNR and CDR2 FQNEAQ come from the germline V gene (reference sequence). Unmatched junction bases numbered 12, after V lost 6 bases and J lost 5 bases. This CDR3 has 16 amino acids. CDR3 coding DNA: TGTGCCAGCAGTCAAATGGGACAGGAGCAAGACAATGAGCAGTTCTTC. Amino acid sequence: CASSQMGQEQDNEQFF.

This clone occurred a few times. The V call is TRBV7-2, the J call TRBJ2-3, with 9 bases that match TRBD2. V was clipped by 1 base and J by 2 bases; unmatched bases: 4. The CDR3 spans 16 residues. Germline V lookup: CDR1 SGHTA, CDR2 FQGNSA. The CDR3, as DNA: TGTGCCAGCAGCTTAGGGCGGGGGGGAATCACAGATACGCAGTATTTT. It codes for CASSLGRGGITDTQYF.

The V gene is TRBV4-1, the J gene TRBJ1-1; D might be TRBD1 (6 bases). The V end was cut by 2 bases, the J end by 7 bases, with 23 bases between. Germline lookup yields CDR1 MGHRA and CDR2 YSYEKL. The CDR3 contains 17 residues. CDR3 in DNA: TGCGCCAGCAGCCAAACCCCCGGTGGCAGGGGAGTAGTTGAAGCTTTCTTT. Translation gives CASSQTPGGRGVVEAFF.

The CDR3 region is CASSTERTGRYGYTF. CDR3 DNA sequence: TGTGCCAGCAGCACAGAACGGACAGGACGCTATGGCTACACCTTC. The V and J genes are TRBV7-9 and TRBJ1-2; the match to TRBD1 covers 7 bases. Germline CDR1 reads SEHNR; CDR2 reads FQNEAQ (reference sequence). V was pared by 5 bases and J by 4 bases, with 10 bases of the junction left unmatched. CDR3 length: 15 amino acids.

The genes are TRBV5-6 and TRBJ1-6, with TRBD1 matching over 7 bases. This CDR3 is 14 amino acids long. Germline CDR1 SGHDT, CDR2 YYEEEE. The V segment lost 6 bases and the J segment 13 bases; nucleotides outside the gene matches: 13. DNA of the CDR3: TGTGCCAGCACCACGGACAGGCCAATTAGCCCCCTCCACTTT. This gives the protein CASTTDRPISPLHF.

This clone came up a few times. The chain's CDR3 is CASSPQVNTEAFF. The DNA for the CDR3 is TGTGCCAGCAGCCCCCAGGTGAACACTGAAGCTTTCTTT. J is TRBJ1-1 and V is TRBV7-3; D unclear. V lost 5 bases and J 0 bases, leaving 7 bases between the germline ends. Germline CDR1 and CDR2: SGHTA and FQGTGA. The CDR3 has 13 residues.

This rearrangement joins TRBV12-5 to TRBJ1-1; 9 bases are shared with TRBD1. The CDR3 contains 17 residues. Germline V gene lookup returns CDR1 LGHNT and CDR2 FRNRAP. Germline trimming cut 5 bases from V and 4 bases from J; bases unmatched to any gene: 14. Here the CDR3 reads CASGPGQGSLGSTEAFF. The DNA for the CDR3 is TGTGCTAGTGGTCCAGGACAGGGGAGTCTAGGCAGCACTGAAGCTTTCTTT.

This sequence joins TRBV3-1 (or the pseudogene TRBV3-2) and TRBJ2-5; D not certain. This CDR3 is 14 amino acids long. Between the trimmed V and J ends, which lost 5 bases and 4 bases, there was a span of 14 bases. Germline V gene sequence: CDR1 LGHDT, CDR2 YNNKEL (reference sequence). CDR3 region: CASSLRPRLETQYF. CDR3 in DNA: TGTGCCAGCAGCTTACGACCCAGGCTAGAGACCCAGTACTTC.

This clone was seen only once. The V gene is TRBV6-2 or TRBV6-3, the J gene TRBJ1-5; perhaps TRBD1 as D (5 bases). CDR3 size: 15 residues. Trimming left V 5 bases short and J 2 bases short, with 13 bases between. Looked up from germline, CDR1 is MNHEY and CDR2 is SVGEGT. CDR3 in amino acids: CASSAGWGGNQPQHF. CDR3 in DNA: TGTGCCAGCAGTGCTGGATGGGGGGGCAATCAGCCCCAGCATTTT.

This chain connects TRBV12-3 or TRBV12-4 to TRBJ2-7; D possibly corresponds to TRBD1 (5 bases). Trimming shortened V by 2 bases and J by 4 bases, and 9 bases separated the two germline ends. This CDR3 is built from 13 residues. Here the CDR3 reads CASSLKGSYEQYF. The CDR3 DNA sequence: TGTGCCAGCAGTTTAAAGGGGTCGTACGAGCAGTACTTC.

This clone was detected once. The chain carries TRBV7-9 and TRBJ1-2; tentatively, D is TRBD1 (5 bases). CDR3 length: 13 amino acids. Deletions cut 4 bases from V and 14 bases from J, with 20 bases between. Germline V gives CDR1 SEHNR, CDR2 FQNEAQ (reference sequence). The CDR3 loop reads CASSSYVGALTTF. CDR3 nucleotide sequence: TGTGCCAGCAGCTCCTATGTTGGGGCCCTTACGACCTTC.

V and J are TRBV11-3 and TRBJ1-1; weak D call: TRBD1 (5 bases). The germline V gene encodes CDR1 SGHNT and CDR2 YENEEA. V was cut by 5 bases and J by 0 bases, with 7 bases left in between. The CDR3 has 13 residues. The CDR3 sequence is CASSQQVNTEAFF. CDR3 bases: TGTGCCAGCAGCCAACAGGTGAACACTGAAGCTTTCTTT.

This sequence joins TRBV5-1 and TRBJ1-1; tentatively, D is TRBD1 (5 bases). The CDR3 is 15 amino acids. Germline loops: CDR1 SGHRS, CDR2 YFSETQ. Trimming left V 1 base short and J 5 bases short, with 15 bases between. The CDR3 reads CASSLPDSLLTEAFF. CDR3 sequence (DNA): TGCGCCAGCAGCTTGCCAGACAGTCTCTTAACTGAAGCTTTCTTT.

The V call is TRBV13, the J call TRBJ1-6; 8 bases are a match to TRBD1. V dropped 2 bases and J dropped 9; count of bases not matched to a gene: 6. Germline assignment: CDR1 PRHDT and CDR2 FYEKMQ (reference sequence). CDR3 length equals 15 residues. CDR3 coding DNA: TGTGCCAGCAGCTTACCCGGACAGGGAGGTTCACCCCTCCACTTT. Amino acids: CASSLPGQGGSPLHF.

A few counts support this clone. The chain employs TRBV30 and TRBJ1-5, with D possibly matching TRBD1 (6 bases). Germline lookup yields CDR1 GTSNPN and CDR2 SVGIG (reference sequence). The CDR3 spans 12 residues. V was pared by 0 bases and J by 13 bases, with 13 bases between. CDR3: CAWSVQVGTQHF. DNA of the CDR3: TGTGCCTGGAGTGTACAAGTAGGGACACAGCATTTT.